The rows below give T cell receptor beta chains drawn from one sample of a study of shared clonotypes between healthy human individuals. Using immunoSEQ multiplex PCR, the repertoire was profiled, and TCRdb retains in-frame clones only, with some absent. The sample includes around 550,000 clones, roughly 96% of them seen just once. The sequenced sample consisted of naive CD8+ T cells sorted from blood. The receptors shown here come from a young woman in good health. The conserved cysteine and the conserved F or W are not part of the CDR3 here. The order of the fields is V gene, J gene, CDR3 protein.

>TRBV14|TRBJ1-3
ASSHQGYTSGNTIY
>TRBV19|TRBJ1-2
ASSIGDSAYGYT
>TRBV7-9|TRBJ2-2
ASKDRVAGELF
>TRBV6-5|TRBJ2-3
ASRDKTDTQY
>TRBV5-6|TRBJ1-1
ASSFSPGAQVATEAF
>TRBV5-1|TRBJ1-1
ASSKTGTEAF
>TRBV9|TRBJ2-7
ASSDQGAPYEQY
>TRBV5-1|TRBJ2-1
ASSPFPEPRLAGDEQF
>TRBV5-6|TRBJ1-1
ASSRQVNTEAF
>TRBV7-9|TRBJ2-3
ASSPFPQSTDTQY
>TRBV5-1|TRBJ2-7
ASSPDRNFYEQY
>TRBV19|TRBJ1-1
ASSIARDTEAF
>TRBV7-9|TRBJ2-5
ASSLRSSKETQY
>TRBV5-5|TRBJ2-3
ASSSWGHTDTQY
>TRBV11-2|TRBJ2-1
ASSSPGLASNEQF
>TRBV7-8|TRBJ1-1
ASQGDWTGSGTEAF
>TRBV28|TRBJ2-1
ASSSQLDRNEQF
>TRBV11-3|TRBJ1-2
ASSLDSPASGS
>TRBV28|TRBJ1-1
ASSLFGTGSEAF
>TRBV28|TRBJ2-5
ASSLPGDETQY
>TRBV11-2|TRBJ2-1
ASSSGGSGEQF
>TRBV11-3|TRBJ2-1
ASSLAGGYNEQF
>TRBV19|TRBJ1-5
ASSTHTRDRGIRSYSNQPQH
>TRBV11-2|TRBJ1-5
ASSQWAGTGDTTQH
>TRBV6-6|TRBJ2-3
ASSYLAGGTDTQY
>TRBV11-2|TRBJ2-7
ASSLPGGGYEQY
>TRBV10-3|TRBJ2-7
VVRGVESYEQY
>TRBV28|TRBJ2-5
ASSLDADRWSQY
>TRBV19|TRBJ2-5
ASNGGETQY
>TRBV27|TRBJ1-1
ASRHHTGATEAF
>TRBV27|TRBJ2-3
ASSLAGSPDTQY
>TRBV27|TRBJ2-7
ASSLGPVHYEQY
>TRBV29-1|TRBJ2-5
SVEEGRGPETQY
>TRBV4-1|TRBJ2-1
ASSQGTEGGRANEQF
>TRBV10-3|TRBJ2-3
AIRRQGEEGTGTQY
>TRBV5-5|TRBJ2-7
ASTPGDSYEQY
>TRBV19|TRBJ2-1
ASQVISGGEQF
>TRBV5-5|TRBJ1-5
ASSPDRSLNQPQH
>TRBV6-1|TRBJ1-5
ASSEDLTGGYQPQH
>TRBV13|.
ASSLGLGGEQY
>TRBV7-9|.
ASSFRDRGDEQY
>TRBV28|TRBJ1-2
ASTLPVEASYGYT
>TRBV4-2|TRBJ2-3
ASSQGGLNTQY
>TRBV19|TRBJ2-1
ASSTTSGYNEQF
>TRBV2|TRBJ2-2
ASSDGTSGGTGELF
>TRBV7-3|TRBJ2-5
ASSSLDEETQY